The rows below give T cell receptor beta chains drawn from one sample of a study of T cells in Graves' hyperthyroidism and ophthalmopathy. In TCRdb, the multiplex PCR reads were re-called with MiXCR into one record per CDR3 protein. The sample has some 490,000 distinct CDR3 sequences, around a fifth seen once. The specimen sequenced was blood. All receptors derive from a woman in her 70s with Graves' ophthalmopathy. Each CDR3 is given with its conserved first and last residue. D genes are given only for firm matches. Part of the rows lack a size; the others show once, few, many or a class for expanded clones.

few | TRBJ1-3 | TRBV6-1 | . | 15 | TGTGCCAGCACCCGGGACGTCTTCTCTGGAAACACCATATATTTT | CASTRDVFSGNTIYF
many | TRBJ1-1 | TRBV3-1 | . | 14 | TGTGCCAGCAGCCAAGGGGGGGGGAACACTGAAGCTTTCTTT | CASSQGGGNTEAFF
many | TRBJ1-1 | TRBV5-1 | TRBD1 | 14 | TGTGCCAGCAGTTTAGGGACAGGGGGGACTGAAGCTTTCTTT | CASSLGTGGTEAFF
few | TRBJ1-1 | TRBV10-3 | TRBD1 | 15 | TGTGCCATCAGTGAGCCGGGACAGGTGAACACTGAAGCTTTCTTT | CAISEPGQVNTEAFF
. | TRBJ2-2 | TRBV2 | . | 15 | TGTGCCAGCACCCCGCTGGGAATGGCGGACGGGGAGCTGTTTTTT | CASTPLGMADGELFF
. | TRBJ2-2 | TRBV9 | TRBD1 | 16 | TGTGCCAGCAGCTTCTCGGGACAGGGGTACACCGGGGAGCTGTTTTTT | CASSFSGQGYTGELFF
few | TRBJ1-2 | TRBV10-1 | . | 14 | TGCGCCAGCAGTCCCGGGACAAGGAACTATGGCTACACCTTC | CASSPGTRNYGYTF
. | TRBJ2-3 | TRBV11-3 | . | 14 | TGTGCCAGCACCGTTGCAGGGAGCACAGATACGCAGTATTTT | CASTVAGSTDTQYF
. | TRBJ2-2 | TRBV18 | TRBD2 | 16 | TGTGCCAGCTCTCGTCCTAGCGGGGTGAACACCGGGGAGCTGTTTTTT | CASSRPSGVNTGELFF
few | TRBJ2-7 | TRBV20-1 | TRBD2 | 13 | TGCAGTGCTATGACTAGCGGGAGGAACGAGCAGTACTTC | CSAMTSGRNEQYF
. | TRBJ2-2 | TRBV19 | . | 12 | TGTGCCAGTAGTATTGGGTACGGGGAGCTGTTTTTT | CASSIGYGELFF
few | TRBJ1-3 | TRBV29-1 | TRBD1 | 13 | TGCAGCGTCGGGACAGGTGATGGAAACACCATATATTTT | CSVGTGDGNTIYF
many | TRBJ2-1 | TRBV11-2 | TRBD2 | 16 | TGTGCCAGCAGCTTAGCCCTCAGCGGGAGGGTAAATGAGCAGTTCTTC | CASSLALSGRVNEQFF
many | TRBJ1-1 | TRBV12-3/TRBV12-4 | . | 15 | TGTGCCAGCTTACAGGGAACGGGATGGAGCACTGAAGCTTTCTTT | CASLQGTGWSTEAFF
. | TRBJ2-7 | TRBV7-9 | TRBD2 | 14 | TGTGCCAGCAGAAAGAGCGGGAGTCAGGACGAGCAGTACTTC | CASRKSGSQDEQYF
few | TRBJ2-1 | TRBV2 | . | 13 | TGTGCCAGCGGTGGGGTGTGGGTCAATGAGCAGTTCTTC | CASGGVWVNEQFF
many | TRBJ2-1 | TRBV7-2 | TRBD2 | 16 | TGTGCCAGCAGCTCCTTCGGGACTAGCGGGACCAGTGAGCAGTTCTTC | CASSSFGTSGTSEQFF
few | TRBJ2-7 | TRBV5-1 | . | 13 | TGCGCCAGCAGTCGTGACACATACTACGAGCAGTACTTC | CASSRDTYYEQYF
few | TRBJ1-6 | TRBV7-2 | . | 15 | TGTGCCAGCAGCTTAGGGTCAGGGCAGAATTCACCCCTCCACTTT | CASSLGSGQNSPLHF
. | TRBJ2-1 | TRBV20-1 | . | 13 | TGCAGTGCTAGAGCCCCCGGCGTCAATGAGCAGTTCTTC | CSARAPGVNEQFF
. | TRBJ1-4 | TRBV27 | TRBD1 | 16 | TGTGCCAGCACCCGGGACAGGGGTTGGACTAATGAAAAACTGTTTTTT | CASTRDRGWTNEKLFF
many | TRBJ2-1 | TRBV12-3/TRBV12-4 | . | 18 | TGTGCCAGCATTGCCTCAGGGGTCCTAGCTCCCCGGGCAAATGAGCAGTTCTTC | CASIASGVLAPRANEQFF
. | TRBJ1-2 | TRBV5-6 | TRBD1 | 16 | TGTGCCAGCAGCTTGAGACAGGGTCGTGGGTCGAGTGGCTACACCTTC | CASSLRQGRGSSGYTF
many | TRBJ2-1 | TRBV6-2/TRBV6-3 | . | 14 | TGTGCCAGCAGCGAAGGAGACGAGGTCAATGAGCAGTTCTTC | CASSEGDEVNEQFF
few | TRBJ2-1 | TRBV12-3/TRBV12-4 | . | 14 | TGTGCCAGCAGCTTTGTAAGGGGTTATAATGAGCAGTTCTTC | CASSFVRGYNEQFF
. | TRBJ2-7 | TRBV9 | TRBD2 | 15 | TGTGCCAGCAGCGTATTTCCTAGCGGGACCTACGAGCAGTACTTC | CASSVFPSGTYEQYF
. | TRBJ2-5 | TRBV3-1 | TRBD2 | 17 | TGTGCCAGCAGCCGCTCCAGGGGACTAGCGGGAGGTGAGACCCAGTACTTC | CASSRSRGLAGGETQYF
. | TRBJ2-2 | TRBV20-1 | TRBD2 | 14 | TGCAGTGCTAGACTAGCGGGAAGAACCGGGGAGCTGTTTTTT | CSARLAGRTGELFF
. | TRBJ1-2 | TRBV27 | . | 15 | TGTGCCAGCAGTGGGGGAGGGCCCGCTAACTATGGCTACACCTTC | CASSGGGPANYGYTF
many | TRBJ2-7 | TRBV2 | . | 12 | TGTGCCAGCGCCCCCGGGCATGTGGAGCAGTACTTC | CASAPGHVEQYF
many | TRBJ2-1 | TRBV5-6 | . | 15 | TGTGCCAGCAGTCGAAGTAGCGGCTCCTACAATGAGCAGTTCTTC | CASSRSSGSYNEQFF
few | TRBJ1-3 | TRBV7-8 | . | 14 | TGTGCCAGCAGCCCCGAGGATTTCGGAAACACCATATATTTT | CASSPEDFGNTIYF
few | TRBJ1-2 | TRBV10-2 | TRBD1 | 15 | TGCGCCAGCAGTAGGGACAGGGAAGGGATCTATGGCTACACCTTC | CASSRDREGIYGYTF
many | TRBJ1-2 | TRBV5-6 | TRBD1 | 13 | TGTGCCAGCAGCACCCGACAGGGGGACGGCTACACCTTC | CASSTRQGDGYTF
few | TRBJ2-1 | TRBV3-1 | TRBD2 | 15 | TGTGCCAGCAGCCGCGGACTAGCGGAGAACAATGAGCAGTTCTTC | CASSRGLAENNEQFF
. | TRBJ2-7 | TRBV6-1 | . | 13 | TGTGCCAGCAGCCCCCGACTAGGAGGCGAGCAGTACTTC | CASSPRLGGEQYF
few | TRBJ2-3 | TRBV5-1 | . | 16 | TGCGCCAGCAGCTTGGCCTGGACAACACTCACAGATACGCAGTATTTT | CASSLAWTTLTDTQYF
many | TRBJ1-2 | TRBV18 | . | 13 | TGTGCCAGCTCACCCGCGGGAGGGTATGGCTACACCTTC | CASSPAGGYGYTF
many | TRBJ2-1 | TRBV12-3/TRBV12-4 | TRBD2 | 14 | TGTGCCAGCAGTTTAGCGGAAGCGGGAGGAGGTCAGTTCTTC | CASSLAEAGGGQFF
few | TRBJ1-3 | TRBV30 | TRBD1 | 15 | TGTGCCTGGACTAGGGACAGCCACTCTGGAAACACCATATATTTT | CAWTRDSHSGNTIYF
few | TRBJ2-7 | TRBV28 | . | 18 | TGTGCCAGCAGCCCCGGGGGAGGCTGGGACGCCCACTTTTCCGAGCAGTACTTC | CASSPGGGWDAHFSEQYF
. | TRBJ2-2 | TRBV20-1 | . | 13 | TGCAGTGCCCTAGGGGCAACAACCGGGGAGCTGTTTTTT | CSALGATTGELFF
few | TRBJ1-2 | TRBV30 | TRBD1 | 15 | TGTGCCTGGAGTGTACCGCACAGGGGTGTCTATGGCTACACCTTC | CAWSVPHRGVYGYTF
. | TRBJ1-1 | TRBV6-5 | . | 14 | TGTGCCAGCAGTTACTCGGGCAGGGACACTGAAGCTTTCTTT | CASSYSGRDTEAFF
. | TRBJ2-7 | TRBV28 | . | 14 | TGTGCCAGCAGACCTATCGGGACACTCGACGAGCAGTACTTC | CASRPIGTLDEQYF
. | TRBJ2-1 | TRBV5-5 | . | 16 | TGCGCCAGCAGCCTGGATGGGGCGGGATACTACAATGAGCAGTTCTTC | CASSLDGAGYYNEQFF
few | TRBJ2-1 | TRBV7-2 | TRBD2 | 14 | TGTGCCAGCAGCTTAGCACTAGCGGGTGTTGAGCAGTTCTTC | CASSLALAGVEQFF
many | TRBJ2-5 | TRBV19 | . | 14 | TGTGCCAGTAGTACACAGCTATCCCAAGAGACCCAGTACTTC | CASSTQLSQETQYF
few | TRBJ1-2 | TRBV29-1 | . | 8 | TGCAGCGTTGGTGGCTACACCTTC | CSVGGYTF
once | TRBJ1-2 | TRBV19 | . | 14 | TGTGCCAGTACCTCTACGACAAGGAATTATGGCTACACCTTC | CASTSTTRNYGYTF